The 5 T cell receptor beta chains reported below all come from one sample, sequenced in a study of graft-versus-host responses after intestinal transplantation. Some clones are missing from TCRdb's copy, which holds only in-frame ones; the method was immunoSEQ multiplex PCR. Here the sample spans fewer than 130,000 clones, around 95% being singletons. These receptors are not linked to any known antigen. Specimen: unstimulated CD8+ T cells sorted from spleen or lymph node cells, collected before intestinal transplant. These receptors came from a human donor who received an intestinal transplant.

J is TRBJ2-5 and V is TRBV27; TRBD2 might be the D (5 bases). V lost 5 bases, J lost 1 base, and 14 bases lay in between. From germline, CDR1 is MNHEY and CDR2 SMNVEV (reference sequence). The CDR3 covers 15 residues. The CDR3 DNA follows: TGTGCCAGCAGTCCCGGCCGGGGTTTCCAAGAGACCCAGTACTTC. As protein: CASSPGRGFQETQYF.

The chain recombines TRBV4-1 with TRBJ2-3, with D possibly called TRBD1 or TRBD2 (5 bases each). V shed 4 bases and J shed 3 bases, with 17 bases lying between them. The germline CDR1 and CDR2 sequences are MGHRA and YSYEKL. The CDR3 has 16 amino acids. CDR3 loop: CASSLGTTPGTDTQYF. CDR3 nucleotides: TGCGCCAGCAGCCTTGGGACCACACCCGGTACAGATACGCAGTATTTT.

This rearrangement joins TRBV6-4 to TRBJ1-2, with D maybe TRBD1 (6 bases). The V end lost 3 bases, the J end lost 3 bases, and 11 bases lay between the germline ends. The CDR3 consists of 14 residues. CDR1 MRHNA and CDR2 SNTAGT come from the germline V gene. The DNA of the CDR3 is TGTGCCAGCAGTGAGGGGGCTGGCGACTATGGCTACACCTTC. It encodes CASSEGAGDYGYTF.

V and J are TRBV2 and TRBJ2-3; 7 nucleotides match TRBD1. The CDR3 loop spans 16 amino acids. Looked up from germline, CDR1 is SNHLY and CDR2 is FYNNEI. J lost 2 bases, V lost 5 bases, and 10 bases had no gene match. CDR3 region: CASSLVGTDSTDTQYF. Written as DNA, the CDR3 is TGTGCCAGCAGTCTAGTCGGGACAGACTCCACAGATACGCAGTATTTT.

The chain employs TRBV28 and TRBJ2-5; no clear D. The CDR3 length is 13 residues. Germline CDR1 is MDHEN and CDR2 is SYDVKM. Between the trimmed V and J ends, which lost 8 bases and 1 base, there was a span of 11 bases. This CDR3 is CASPSASQETQYF. The CDR3 DNA reads TGTGCCAGCCCCTCGGCCTCCCAAGAGACCCAGTACTTC. Full variable domain (outside the CDR3, taken from reference TRBV28 and TRBJ2-5): DVKVTQSSRYLVKRTGEKVFLECVQDMDHENMFWYRQDPGLGLRLIYFSYDVKMKEKGDIPEGYSVSREKKERFSLILESASTNQTSMYLCASPSASQETQYFGPGTRLLVL.